Listed below are T cell receptor beta chains from one sample, sequenced in a study of cytomegalovirus exposure and HLA in healthy donors. TCRdb's table, derived via immunoSEQ multiplex PCR, lists solely in-frame clones and lacks some. The sample includes 130,000 to 150,000 clones, 60% to 85% of them seen just once. The sequencing sample was made of PBMCs. The receptors originated from a woman aged 40-49 years in good health and CMV-seropositive. Each CDR3 is given with its conserved first and last residue. Each record gives: V gene, J gene, clone size, D gene, CDR3 protein, CDR3 DNA. D genes are given only for firm matches. For some rows the clone size is stated as once, few or many, or as a class when expanded; others skip it.

TRBV6-1	TRBJ1-5	.	TRBD1	CASSGQGYSNQPQHF	TGTGCCAGCAGTGGACAGGGATATAGCAATCAGCCCCAGCATTTT
TRBV4-1	TRBJ2-1	once	.	CASSQDRGRRQSYNEQFF	TGCGCCAGCAGCCAAGACAGGGGAAGGCGTCAATCCTACAATGAGCAGTTCTTC
TRBV5-1	TRBJ1-4	few	.	CASSLGPANEKLFF	TGCGCCAGCAGCTTGGGTCCAGCTAATGAAAAACTGTTTTTT
TRBV25-1	TRBJ1-1	.	.	CASSEYNSNTEAFF	TGTGCCAGCAGTGAATATAACAGCAACACTGAAGCTTTCTTT
TRBV6-5	TRBJ2-7	.	TRBD1	CASSSALGQNEQYF	TGTGCCAGCAGTTCCGCTTTGGGACAGAACGAGCAGTACTTC
TRBV7-2	TRBJ2-5	.	.	CASSLADSFQETQYF	TGTGCCAGCAGCTTAGCGGACAGCTTCCAAGAGACCCAGTACTTC
TRBV29-1	TRBJ2-4	.	.	CSVGESLNIQYF	TGCAGCGTAGGAGAATCCTTGAACATTCAGTACTTC
TRBV11-2	TRBJ2-5	.	.	CASRDWGGRETQYF	TGTGCCAGCCGCGATTGGGGGGGGCGAGAGACCCAGTACTTC
TRBV9	TRBJ2-2	few	.	CASSRGVAASGELFF	TGTGCCAGCAGCCGTGGGGTAGCGGCGTCAGGGGAGCTGTTTTTT
TRBV28	TRBJ1-1	.	.	CASGGGTEAFF	TGTGCCAGCGGAGGAGGCACTGAAGCTTTCTTT
TRBV10-3	TRBJ2-5	few	TRBD2	CAISPGLGGGETQYF	TGTGCCATCAGCCCAGGACTAGGTGGGGGAGAGACCCAGTACTTC
TRBV7-9	TRBJ2-2	.	TRBD2	CASSPPGLAGLDGELFF	TGTGCCAGCAGCCCACCCGGACTAGCGGGGTTGGACGGGGAGCTGTTTTTT
TRBV2	TRBJ1-2	.	.	CASSDPGDYGYTF	TGTGCCAGCAGTGATCCAGGGGACTATGGCTACACCTTC
TRBV6-1	TRBJ1-6	.	.	CASSESLVINSPLHF	TGTGCCAGCAGTGAGTCGTTAGTGATTAATTCGCCCCTCCACTTT
TRBV19	TRBJ1-1	.	TRBD1	CASSLQGGNTEAFF	TGTGCCAGTAGCCTACAGGGGGGGAACACTGAAGCTTTCTTT
TRBV5-1	TRBJ2-1	.	TRBD1	CASSSDRFLGQFF	TGCGCCAGCAGTTCGGACAGGTTTTTAGGGCAGTTCTTC
TRBV18	TRBJ1-3	.	.	CASSPARVDSGNTIYF	TGTGCCAGCTCACCGGCTCGGGTCGACTCTGGAAACACCATATATTTT
TRBV2	TRBJ1-1	.	.	CASSVWEVNTEAFF	TGTGCCAGCAGTGTTTGGGAGGTGAACACTGAAGCTTTCTTT
TRBV4-2	TRBJ2-3	.	.	CASSQGLGTDTQYF	TGTGCCAGCAGCCAAGGACTTGGCACAGATACGCAGTATTTT
TRBV10-1	TRBJ2-1	.	TRBD2	CASRGTSGGRNEQFF	TGCGCCAGCAGAGGGACTAGCGGGGGGCGGAATGAGCAGTTCTTC
TRBV23-1	TRBJ1-1	.	.	CASSPQIPFPASTGNRHTEAFF	TGCGCCAGCAGTCCTCAAATTCCCTTTCCCGCCTCCACAGGGAATCGGCACACTGAAGCTTTCTTT
TRBV5-1	TRBJ2-2	.	TRBD1	CASSSPGQGKTGELFF	TGCGCCAGCAGCTCTCCGGGACAGGGGAAAACCGGGGAGCTGTTTTTT
TRBV5-1	TRBJ2-1	.	.	CASSLAEEGPLFF	TGCGCCAGCAGCTTGGCCGAGGAGGGGCCGTTGTTCTTC
TRBV7-9	TRBJ1-2	once	.	CASSFPGGSGYTF	TGTGCCAGCAGCTTCCCGGGAGGCTCTGGCTACACCTTC
TRBV5-6	TRBJ2-3	.	.	CASSLGERGTQYF	TGTGCCAGCAGCTTGGGGGAAAGGGGTACGCAGTATTTT
TRBV6-6	TRBJ1-3	.	.	CASSYSSPGSGNTIYF	TGTGCCAGCAGTTACTCGAGTCCGGGTTCGGGAAACACCATATATTTT
TRBV6-5	TRBJ1-2	.	.	CASSYSSDRTLIGYTF	TGTGCCAGCAGTTACTCGTCGGACAGAACTCTAATAGGCTACACCTTC
TRBV5-1	TRBJ1-3	.	.	CASRVRDSGNTIYF	TGCGCCAGCAGAGTCCGCGACTCTGGAAACACCATATATTTT
TRBV7-9	TRBJ2-1	.	TRBD1	CSSSPIDRDRGFF	TGTTCCAGCAGCCCAATTGACCGGGACAGGGGGTTCTTC
TRBV12-2	TRBJ1-5	.	.	CASRFAGMKFWDQPQHF	TGTGCAAGTCGCTTCGCAGGGATGAAGTTTTGGGATCAGCCCCAGCATTTT
TRBV27	TRBJ2-5	once	TRBD1	CASSLRIGTGVQETQYF	TGTGCCAGCAGTTTACGGATCGGGACAGGGGTCCAAGAGACCCAGTACTTC
TRBV9	TRBJ2-7	.	TRBD2	CASSPGSGGLREQYF	TGTGCCAGCAGCCCAGGTAGCGGGGGGTTAAGAGAGCAGTACTTC
TRBV15	TRBJ1-3	.	.	CATSSSRLNLTHTIYF	TGTGCCACCAGTAGTTCCCGACTGAACCTAACGCACACCATATATTTT
TRBV5-3	TRBJ1-5	.	TRBD1	CARGGTGDNQPQHF	TGTGCCAGAGGCGGGACAGGGGATAATCAGCCCCAGCATTTT
TRBV7-7	TRBJ2-3	.	TRBD1	CASSPGQGFGDTQYF	TGTGCCAGCAGCCCTGGACAGGGGTTTGGAGATACGCAGTATTTT
TRBV6-5	TRBJ2-3	.	TRBD2	CASSEQTSGGEEYF	TGTGCCAGCAGTGAACAGACTAGCGGGGGGGAAGAGTATTTT
TRBV9	TRBJ1-1	few	.	CASSVERGGRGASTEAFF	TGTGCCAGCAGCGTAGAGAGGGGGGGCAGGGGAGCGAGCACTGAAGCTTTCTTT
TRBV2	TRBJ1-4	.	.	CASSKGVREKLFF	TGTGCCAGCAGTAAGGGGGTGCGGGAAAAACTGTTTTTT
TRBV2	TRBJ2-2	.	TRBD2	CVSRAGGSTGELFF	TGTGTCAGCCGAGCGGGGGGGAGCACCGGGGAGCTGTTTTTT
TRBV10-3	TRBJ1-2	.	TRBD1	CAISQGVGDTNYGYTF	TGTGCCATCAGTCAGGGGGTCGGCGACACCAACTATGGCTACACCTTC
TRBV10-1	TRBJ1-5	.	.	CASSSPSSNQPQHF	TGCGCCAGCAGTTCCCCTAGTAGCAATCAGCCCCAGCATTTT
TRBV2	TRBJ1-4	once	.	CASKGSGIGEKLFF	TGTGCCAGCAAAGGGTCAGGGATAGGCGAAAAACTGTTTTTT
TRBV7-2	TRBJ1-1	.	.	CASSLVQMNTEAFF	TGTGCCAGCAGCTTAGTACAGATGAACACTGAAGCTTTCTTT
TRBV4-2	TRBJ2-2	.	.	CASSQVFVISRNTGELFF	TGTGCCAGCAGCCAAGTCTTTGTGATAAGCCGTAACACCGGGGAGCTGTTTTTT
TRBV6-1	TRBJ2-5	.	.	CASRRGEQETQYF	TGTGCCAGCAGACGTGGGGAGCAAGAGACCCAGTACTTC
TRBV5-1	TRBJ1-4	few	TRBD1	CASSERTGVGEKLFF	TGCGCCAGCAGCGAGCGGACAGGGGTTGGCGAAAAACTGTTTTTT
TRBV7-9	TRBJ2-5	few	.	CSSSLSVETQYF	TGTTCCAGCAGCTTATCTGTGGAGACCCAGTACTTC
TRBV29-1	TRBJ2-2	few	TRBD2	CSALGLAGGGTGELFF	TGCAGCGCTTTGGGACTAGCGGGGGGGGGCACCGGGGAGCTGTTTTTT
TRBV9	TRBJ2-1	.	.	CASSVSGSSYNEQFF	TGTGCCAGCAGCGTGTCCGGGAGCTCCTACAATGAGCAGTTCTTC
TRBV7-2	TRBJ2-7	.	.	CASSQWGGYSYEQYF	TGTGCCAGCAGCCAATGGGGGGGCTACTCCTACGAGCAGTACTTC
TRBV6-5	TRBJ1-2	.	TRBD1	CASSTRQGANYGYTF	TGTGCCAGCAGTACCCGACAGGGTGCTAACTATGGCTACACCTTC
TRBV19	TRBJ2-5	few	TRBD1	CASSGRTGVQETQYF	TGTGCCAGTAGTGGGAGGACAGGGGTCCAAGAGACCCAGTACTTC
TRBV2	TRBJ2-5	.	TRBD2	CASSERGGLAETQYF	TGTGCCAGCTCGGAACGGGGGGGCCTTGCTGAGACCCAGTACTTC
TRBV18	TRBJ2-5	.	.	CASSLIQGLGETQYF	TGTGCCAGCTCACTGATACAGGGTTTGGGCGAGACCCAGTACTTC
TRBV7-9	TRBJ1-2	.	.	CASSPLLLNYGYTF	TGTGCCAGCAGCCCCCTCCTATTGAACTATGGCTACACCTTC
TRBV28	TRBJ2-2	.	.	CASRSGQNTGELFF	TGTGCCAGCAGGTCGGGACAAAACACCGGGGAGCTGTTTTTT
TRBV7-6	TRBJ2-3	.	TRBD2	CASSPGLAADTQYF	TGTGCCAGCAGCCCGGGACTAGCGGCAGATACGCAGTATTTT
TRBV30	TRBJ2-1	.	TRBD2	CAWFGTSGVLQREQFF	TGTGCCTGGTTCGGGACTAGCGGGGTTCTACAGCGGGAGCAGTTCTTC
TRBV5-1	TRBJ2-3	.	TRBD2	CASSLAGLVGTDTQYF	TGCGCCAGCAGCTTGGCGGGACTAGTAGGCACAGATACGCAGTATTTT